The clone carrying this T cell receptor beta chain was detected ten times or more. Its antigen is undetermined. Germline loops: CDR1 DFQATT, CDR2 SNEGSKA (reference sequence). V was clipped by 7 bases and J by 0 bases, with 12 bases between them. This CDR3 has 13 residues. This sample was included in a study of T-cell memory formation after mild COVID-19. The overall study: Among the donors, TCR clusters were largely specific to each donor.

Findings of the study overall: CD4+ contracting clones were found mainly in CM and EM, and CD8+ ones in EMRA.

TCRdb itself ran the 5' RACE reads through MiXCR, one entry per CDR3 protein. The sample yields fewer than 250,000 distinct CDR3 sequences, under 12% seen once. The receptor's source is a man in his late teens or twenties who had mild COVID-19 (a few samples of this study predate the infection). Cell type and time point are not known. Material for sequencing was PBMCs or a T cell subset sorted from them (not recorded which). The chain carries TRBV20-1 and TRBJ2-5, with a weak D call TRBD2 (6 bases). CDR3 in amino acids: CSVRGGNQETQYF. DNA of the CDR3: TGCAGTGTTCGTGGAGGGAACCAAGAGACCCAGTACTTC.